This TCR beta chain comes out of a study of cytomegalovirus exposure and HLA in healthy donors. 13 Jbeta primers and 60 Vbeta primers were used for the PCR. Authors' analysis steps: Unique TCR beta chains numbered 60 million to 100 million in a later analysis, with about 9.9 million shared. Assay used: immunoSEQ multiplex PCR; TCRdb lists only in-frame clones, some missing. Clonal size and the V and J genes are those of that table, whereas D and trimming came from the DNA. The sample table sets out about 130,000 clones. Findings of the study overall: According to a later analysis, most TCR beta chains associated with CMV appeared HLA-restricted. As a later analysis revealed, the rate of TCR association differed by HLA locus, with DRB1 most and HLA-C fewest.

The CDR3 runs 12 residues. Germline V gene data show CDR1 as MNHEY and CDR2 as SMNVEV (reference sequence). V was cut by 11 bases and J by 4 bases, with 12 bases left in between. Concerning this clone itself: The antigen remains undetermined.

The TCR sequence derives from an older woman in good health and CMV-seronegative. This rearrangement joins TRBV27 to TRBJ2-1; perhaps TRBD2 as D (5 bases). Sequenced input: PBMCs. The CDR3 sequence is CAAGRNYNEQFF. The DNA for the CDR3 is TGTGCCGCGGGCAGGAATTACAATGAGCAGTTCTTC.